The sequence of this T cell receptor (beta chain) was determined in a study of spatial heterogeneity in lung cancer (dated by TCRdb to between 2019 and 2020). Context from the whole study: Beta-chain transcripts were consistently detected in greater numbers than alpha-chain transcripts, which likely reflected higher beta-chain transcript abundance. At surgery, both alpha and beta chains were TCR-sequenced in about 200 tumor regions, about 64 matched nontumor lung samples and some 58 PBMC samples. In the raw uncorrected reads, each unique combination of TCR and UMI appeared more than ten times on average. Nonsynonymous mutation counts, determined by whole-exome sequencing of tumor tissue, were related to TCR repertoire features. In non-small cell lung cancer, the study made a quantitative comparison of TCR alpha and beta repertoires among multiple tumor regions, matched nontumor lung and blood.

Read against the paper, the sample's time point label means: sample taken at primary tumor resection. For TCR sequencing, whole RNA was extracted from tumor and nontumor lung tissue, or from cryopreserved PBMC samples, and no cell sorting was done. Samples were obtained from 65 to 90 patients with early-stage, untreated non-small cell lung cancer from the lung TRACERx cohort. A patient was chosen for TCR sequencing only when enough RNA was available from at least two tumor regions. The library came from 5' RACE. The listed sequencing device is NextSeq 500. To allow correction of PCR and sequencing errors, the TCR library protocol tagged every TCR cDNA molecule with a unique molecular identifier. Per the source publication's procedure: TCR identification, UMI-based error correction and CDR3 extraction were performed with Decombinator tools. TCRs above a frequency of 2 per 1,000, corresponding to the top 1% of the tumor frequency distribution, were defined as expanded. Each repertoire was subsampled 100 times to 5,000 TCRs, after which Renyi diversity was computed with the R vegan package. CDR3 similarity networks were built from amino acid triplet string-kernel similarity, with CDR3s being connected when pairwise similarity was above 0.82. TCRdb's own reprocessing of the public reads used fastp at Q25 and MiXCR and kept productive beta chains. Each entry is one CDR3 protein sequence, shown with its most common DNA and genes. The V and J calls and clone size are TCRdb's, not the authors'. The sample table holds 50,000 to 65,000 distinct CDR3 sequences, of which about 8% were seen once. Clones ranked in the top ten supply roughly 16% of the sample.

This clonotype was seen at least ten times. Its binding antigen is unknown. One base away there is no much larger clone; base qualities are not given. General study outcomes and caveats: Ubiquitous expanded tumor TCRs showed up in blood more often at tumor resection than at routine follow-up. Additional single-cell paired TCR alpha and beta sequencing was considered necessary to confirm, at a functional level, the hypothesis that regional TCRs recognize regional mutations.

Sample: PBMCs, taken at surgery. This clonotype was obtained from a female donor with early-stage non-small cell lung cancer.

The CDR3 amino acid sequence is: CASSLTALTDTQYF. The nucleotide sequence reads TGTGCCAGCAGTTTAACAGCCCTCACAGATACGCAGTATTTT. The rearranged chain carries TRBV12-3 or TRBV12-4 and TRBJ2-3, with the identity of the D gene unclear. Cut back by 2 bases and 2 bases, the V and J ends lie 8 bases apart. Spanning cysteine to phenylalanine, the CDR3 consists of 14 amino acids. Here the CDR3 DNA is all that survives: 42 bases in frame from base 1.